This T cell receptor beta chain derives from a study of cytomegalovirus exposure and HLA in healthy donors. Use of 60 Vbeta and 13 Jbeta primers characterized the PCR. Assay: immunoSEQ multiplex PCR; the TCRdb copy retains only in-frame clones and omits some. The data hold roughly 100,000 clones, with around 78% observed a single time. Study-wide points: Follow-up analysis found HLA locus-dependent TCR association rates, highest for DRB1 and lowest for HLA-C. One variant, a missense change in DCLRE1C, was linked in a later analysis to TCR beta V- and J-gene trimming.

A note on this clone: Its matching antigen is unknown.

Germline loops: CDR1 SGDLS, CDR2 YYNGEE. Trimming removed 3 bases at V and 5 bases at J, with 15 bases between. This CDR3 spans 15 amino acids. This chain links TRBV9 with TRBJ1-5, with a weak D call TRBD1 (6 bases). The source material was PBMCs. The TCR was taken from a man between 35 and 55 years old in good health and CMV-seronegative. Here the CDR3 DNA reads TGTGCCAGCAGCGAGGGGGACACTAGATATCAGCCCCAGCATTTT. Translated: CASSEGDTRYQPQHF.